This T cell receptor (beta chain) was recorded in a study of blood T cell repertoires in COVID-19. Overall study: Whether acute or convalescent, the COVID-19 samples came from the United States, Italy and Spain. T cells, B-cell-depleted T cells, or PBMCs supplied cDNA or gDNA.

In the source study's methods: Amplifying reference gene primers gave estimates of nucleated cell counts. Here immunoSEQ multiplex PCR was the method, and the copy in TCRdb shows in-frame clones only, minus some. The V and J calls and clone size are taken from that table; D and trimming were inferred from the DNA. The data contain over 250,000 clones, more than 70% of them singletons. The TCR sequence derives from a woman aged 40 to 55 who had recovered from COVID-19. The specimen was peripheral blood.

CDR3 in DNA: TGTGCCAGCAGCCCCCGACAGGATACTAGCACAGATACGCAGTATTTT. This translates into CASSPRQDTSTDTQYF. V gene TRBV7-3 combines with J gene TRBJ2-3; D is possibly TRBD1 (6 bases). The CDR3 is 16 amino acids. CDR1 SGHTA and CDR2 FQGTGA come from the germline V gene. V lost 5 bases and J 0 bases, leaving 15 bases between the germline ends.